In its sample, the clone carrying this T cell receptor beta chain was seen many times. Building the TCR beta libraries relied on iRepertoire HTBI primers, and CDR3 regions underwent Arm-PCR. TCRdb fed the multiplex PCR reads into MiXCR, producing one record per CDR3 protein. The profile shows some 220,000 distinct CDR3 sequences, roughly 18% of them singletons. Germline CDR1 MDHEN, CDR2 SYDVKM. V was trimmed by 3 bases and J by 5 bases, leaving 22 bases between them. The CDR3 is 17 amino acids. These data come from a study of regulatory T cells in long-lasting Graves disease. Time point of the sample: newly diagnosed GD, antithyroid drugs for less than 3 months. PBMC RNA was the source of the TCR library. The data also belong to a second study, concerning T cells in Graves' hyperthyroidism and ophthalmopathy.

The sample in question was peripheral blood mononuclear cells (PBMCs), obtained at new diagnosis, from a patient treated with antithyroid drugs. This TCR was recovered from a woman under 40 with Graves disease. The chain is built from TRBV28 and TRBJ2-5; tentative D call: TRBD2 (6 bases). DNA of the CDR3: TGTGCCAGCAGTTTGGCTGAGGAGACTAGGGAGTTGGAGACCCAGTACTTC. Translating it yields CASSLAEETRELETQYF.